This TCR beta chain was obtained from a study of Graves' ophthalmopathy and Graves' hyperthyroidism. Study results and caveats: In blood, most expanded thyroid clonotypes above 0.001 frequency were also detected.

Amplification from RNA transcripts yielded the TCR beta CDR3 regions. Second-round multiplex PCR came after first-round RT-PCR with HTBI primers. TCRdb called the multiplex PCR reads again in MiXCR, with one record for every CDR3 protein. Seen here are about 740,000 distinct CDR3 sequences, around 40% observed once, and the top ten hold 44%. A word on this clonotype: Antigen: not known.

What was sequenced was peripheral blood. The receptor comes from an adult man with Graves' ophthalmopathy.

The CDR3 protein is CASSDRTSKGDYGYTF. CDR3 bases: TGTGCCAGCAGTGATCGTACGTCAAAGGGTGACTATGGCTACACCTTC. This chain connects TRBV6-4 to TRBJ1-2, with unresolved D. Germline CDR1 is MRHNA and CDR2 is SNTAGT. The germline V and J ends were trimmed by 3 bases and 3 bases, with 17 bases remaining between them. CDR3 length: 16 residues.